Presented here are 30 T cell receptor beta chains from one specimen sequenced in a study of CD8+CD57+ T cells in acquired aplastic anemia. Genomic DNA constituted the template upon which TCR beta VDJ and CDR3 profiling was performed. A single record per CDR3 protein comes from TCRdb applying MiXCR to the reads. The profile covers hundreds of thousands of distinct CDR3 sequences, with 25% to 40% appearing a single time and 0.82% taken by the ten largest. Patients who underwent sequencing had shown CD8+CD57+ cell expansion by flow cytometry. What was sequenced was sorted CD4+, CD8+, or CD8+CD57+ T cells (not recorded which) from PBMCs. The source is a human donor with aplastic anemia.

This chain links TRBV9 with TRBJ2-1, with 16 positions matching TRBD2. The V and J ends lost 1 base and 9 bases, in that order; junction bases with no gene match: 10. Germline CDR1 and CDR2: SGDLS and YYNGEE. The CDR3 is made up of 18 amino acids. In DNA form, the CDR3 reads TGTGCCAGCAGCGTAACCCCGGGACTAGCGGGAGGGCCGGGTGAGCAGTTCTTC. It specifies CASSVTPGLAGGPGEQFF.

In the case of this clonotype: At one end, the junction sequence differs from germline, possibly due to a read error. V usage is TRBV9 and J usage is TRBJ2-2; tentative D call: TRBD1 (6 bases). The CDR3 consists of 16 residues. Germline assignment: CDR1 SGDLS and CDR2 YYNGEE. The CDR3 sequence is CASSVSGQVFTEELFF. In DNA form, the CDR3 reads TGTGCCAGCAGCGTATCGGGACAAGTCTTCACCGAGGAGCTGTTTTTT.

Details on this clonotype: At one of its ends the junction is not consistent with the germline gene, which may arise from a read error. The chain joins TRBV2 to TRBJ2-7; 9 bases map to TRBD1. Per the germline V gene, CDR1 is SNHLY and CDR2 is FYNNEI. The CDR3 runs 15 residues. This chain's CDR3 is CASSETGTGSYEQYF. DNA of the CDR3: TGTGCCAGTAGTGAAACCGGGACAGGGTCCTACGAGCAGTACTTC.

The chain combines TRBV7-9 with TRBJ2-1; D gene ambiguous. With 3 bases removed from V and 4 bases from J, the gap between germline ends came to 7 bases. The germline V gene encodes CDR1 SEHNR and CDR2 FQNEAQ (reference sequence). This CDR3 is 13 amino acids long. DNA of the CDR3: TGTGCCAGCAGCTTGGTCGGGTACAATGAGCAGTTCTTC. Protein sequence: CASSLVGYNEQFF.

This clonotype is a singleton in its sample. The J gene is TRBJ2-7, the V gene TRBV2; 10 bases line up with TRBD2. The J call may be in error: the DNA end matches TRBJ2-1 better. This CDR3 has 16 residues. CDR1 and CDR2 from the germline V gene are SNHLY and FYNNEI. The CDR3, as DNA: TGTGCCAGCAGGCCCCTAGCGGGAGTGGGTTACAATGAGCAGTTCTTC. Encoded protein: CASRPLAGVGYNEQFF.

This clonotype was seen a handful of times. This sequence joins TRBV2 and TRBJ1-4, with 9 nucleotides matching TRBD1. V was pared by 5 bases and J by 7 bases, with 11 bases of the junction left unmatched. The germline CDR1 and CDR2 sequences are SNHLY and FYNNEI. The CDR3 sequence is 16 residues long. CDR3 DNA sequence: TGTGCCAGCAGTCCTCGGACAGGGGAGAAGGGTGAAAAACTGTTTTTT. Translated: CASSPRTGEKGEKLFF.

A note on this clonotype: A much larger clone lies a single base off, so this may be a read error. The rearrangement joins TRBV12-3 or TRBV12-4 to TRBJ1-5; a weak D match, TRBD1 (5 bases). Trimming removed 6 bases from V and 3 bases from J, with 12 bases in between. The CDR3 runs 14 residues. The CDR3 region has the DNA TGTGCCAGCAGCCTTGACAGTACCAATCAGCCCCAGCATTTT. Amino acid sequence: CASSLDSTNQPQHF.

In its sample, this clonotype was seen a few times. A read error may account for a junction end that differs from germline. The chain combines TRBV7-3 with TRBJ2-7; D is ambiguous. The CDR3 has 13 amino acids. CDR1 and CDR2 (germline): SGHTA, FQGTGA. The CDR3 here is CASSLGTSYERYF. The CDR3 DNA reads TGTGCCAGCAGCTTGGGTACTTCCTACGAGCGGTACTTC.

This rearrangement joins TRBV9 to TRBJ2-7; D tentatively reads TRBD1 or TRBD2 (6 bases each). Germline-derived CDR1 and CDR2 are SGDLS and YYNGEE. The CDR3 is 14 amino acids. With 0 bases removed from V and 4 bases from J, the gap between germline ends came to 11 bases. The CDR3 DNA reads TGTGCCAGCAGCGTAGGGGGGGCAGCATACGAGCAGTACTTC. This encodes CASSVGGAAYEQYF. Based on the CDR3 plus reference TRBV9 and TRBJ2-7, the full variable domain is DSGVTQTPKHLITATGQRVTLRCSPRSGDLSVYWYQQSLDQGLQFLIQYYNGEERAKGNILERFSAQQFPDLHSELNLSSLELGDSALYFCASSVGGAAYEQYFGPGTRLTVT.

This clonotype came up a few times. The genes are TRBV19 and TRBJ2-2; D may be TRBD1 (5 bases). V gave up 6 bases and J gave up 5 bases, with 10 bases separating them. The CDR3 contains 13 residues. CDR1 and CDR2 (germline): LNHDA, SQIVND (reference sequence). CDR3 DNA: TGTGCCAGTAGGAAGACAGCAACCGGGGAGCTGTTTTTT. Protein: CASRKTATGELFF.

This clonotype showed up many times. The chain combines TRBV24-1 with TRBJ1-2; D unresolved. Trimming took 2 bases from V and 4 from J, leaving 7 bases between them. CDR1 and CDR2 (germline): KGHDR, SFDVKD. This CDR3 spans 13 amino acids. CDR3 DNA: TGTGCCACCAGTGATTCGCAGGCCTATGGCTACACCTTC. Translated: CATSDSQAYGYTF.

Only a few counts were recorded for this clonotype. V and J are TRBV12-3 or TRBV12-4 and TRBJ1-5; maybe TRBD1 (6 bases). The ends were cut back, 6 bases at V and 0 bases at J, with 15 bases in the middle. The CDR3 has 16 amino acids. The CDR3 protein is CASRQLQGSSNQPQHF. The CDR3 nucleotides read TGTGCCAGCAGACAGCTACAGGGTTCTAGCAATCAGCCCCAGCATTTT.

This rearrangement joins TRBV7-2 to TRBJ2-2; unclear D gene. CDR1 and CDR2 from the germline V gene are SGHTA and FQGNSA. This CDR3 contains 15 residues. Between the trimmed V and J ends, which lost 2 bases and 1 base, there was a span of 8 bases. CDR3 nucleotide sequence: TGTGCCAGCAGCTTATGGCGGATGAACACCGGGGAGCTGTTTTTT. Encoded protein: CASSLWRMNTGELFF.

The gene calls are TRBV20-1 and TRBJ2-1; 11 bases line up with TRBD1. The germline V gene has CDR1 DFQATT and CDR2 SNEGSKA (reference sequence). CDR3 length: 13 amino acids. V lost 8 bases, J lost 6 bases, and 6 bases stayed unmatched. In DNA, the CDR3 is TGCAGTCCCGGACAGGGGGCGATCAATGAGCAGTTCTTC. It encodes CSPGQGAINEQFF.

In this sample, this clonotype turned up a few times. J is TRBJ1-1 and V is TRBV5-1, with D possibly matching TRBD1 (5 bases). Germline CDR1 and CDR2: SGHRS and YFSETQ. V was clipped by 5 bases and J by 3 bases, with 17 bases between them. This CDR3 spans 15 amino acids. DNA for the CDR3: TGCGCCAGCAGGGCTGGGGGGACCGTTGACACTGAAGCTTTCTTT. This sequence encodes CASRAGGTVDTEAFF.

The genes are TRBV5-1 and TRBJ2-7; D may be TRBD2 (5 bases). CDR3 length: 15 residues. Trimming shortened V by 3 bases and J by 2 bases, and 15 bases separated the two germline ends. Germline V gives CDR1 SGHRS, CDR2 YFSETQ. The CDR3 loop reads CASSSTGEIPYEQYF. CDR3 DNA: TGCGCCAGCAGCTCAACCGGGGAAATACCCTACGAGCAGTACTTC. The full variable domain, in which reference TRBV5-1 and TRBJ2-7 provide the parts outside the CDR3, is KAGVTQTPRYLIKTRGQQVTLSCSPISGHRSVSWYQQTPGQGLQFLFEYFSETQRNKGNFPGRFSGRQFSNSRSEMNVSTLELGDSALYLCASSSTGEIPYEQYFGPGTRLTVT.

This sequence joins TRBV25-1 and TRBJ1-1, with 9 bases lining up with TRBD1. The CDR3 has 15 amino acids. CDR1 and CDR2 (germline): MGHDK, SYGVNS. The J segment lost 4 bases and the V segment lost 4 bases, leaving 7 bases of the junction unmatched. The CDR3 protein is CASSGQGEVPTEAFF. CDR3 coding DNA: TGTGCCAGCAGTGGACAGGGGGAAGTTCCCACTGAAGCTTTCTTT. The whole variable domain, remainder taken from reference TRBV25-1 and TRBJ1-1, is EADIYQTPRYLVIGTGKKITLECSQTMGHDKMYWYQQDPGMELHLIHYSYGVNSTEKGDLSSESTVSRIRTEHFPLTLESARPSHTSQYLCASSGQGEVPTEAFFGQGTRLTVV.

The table lists this clonotype with a few counts. V gene TRBV20-1 combines with J gene TRBJ2-5; TRBD2 aligns across 8 bases. Germline V gene data show CDR1 as DFQATT and CDR2 as SNEGSKA (reference sequence). CDR3 length equals 14 residues. Trimming at V came to 4 bases and at J to 4 bases, leaving 8 bases not matched to a gene. The CDR3 reads CSATQGLAVETQYF. The CDR3 nucleotides are TGCAGTGCTACCCAAGGACTAGCAGTAGAGACCCAGTACTTC.

There are a few counts of this clonotype. The chain links TRBV20-1 to TRBJ2-3, with TRBD2 matching 7 bases. V dropped 5 bases and J dropped 6; count of bases not matched to a gene: 8. The CDR3 loop spans 13 amino acids. CDR1 is DFQATT and CDR2 is SNEGSKA in the germline V gene (reference sequence). CDR3 sequence: CSARSGVADTQYF. DNA for the CDR3: TGCAGTGCTCGGAGCGGGGTCGCTGATACGCAGTATTTT.

This clonotype was recorded at least ten times. This chain links TRBV4-2 with TRBJ2-3; 7 bases are shared with TRBD1. V shed 2 bases, J shed 1 base, and the junction held 12 bases outside the gene matches. The CDR3 sequence is 18 residues long. Germline V gene data show CDR1 as LGHNA and CDR2 as YNFKEQ. CDR3 region: CASSQSYRGVVRTDTQYF. The CDR3, as DNA: TGTGCCAGCAGCCAATCCTACAGGGGAGTCGTACGCACAGATACGCAGTATTTT.

This clonotype was counted at least ten times. For the CDR3, the DNA is TGTGCCAGCAGTGGGCAGGGAACTCAGCCCCAGCATTTT. Residues: CASSGQGTQPQHF. V and J are TRBV6-1 and TRBJ1-5; a possible D gene is TRBD1 (5 bases). Germline V lookup: CDR1 MNHNS, CDR2 SASEGT. This CDR3 comprises 13 residues. Trimming removed 4 bases from V and 6 bases from J, with 10 bases in between.

This clonotype was observed many times. The chain carries TRBV2 and TRBJ1-1; 11 bases match TRBD1. There are 13 residues in the CDR3. In germline, CDR1 is SNHLY, CDR2 FYNNEI. Unmatched junction bases numbered 0, after V lost 4 bases and J lost 5 bases. The CDR3 loop is CASSGDRGTEAFF. CDR3 sequence (DNA): TGTGCCAGCAGTGGGGACAGGGGGACTGAAGCTTTCTTT.

This clonotype has a count of ten or more. V gene TRBV9 combines with J gene TRBJ1-1; the match to TRBD1 covers 8 bases. The CDR3 is 15 residues long. With 5 bases clipped from V and 1 base from J, the junction kept 7 bases outside the gene matches. Germline CDR1 reads SGDLS; CDR2 reads YYNGEE. As DNA, the CDR3 is TGTGCCAGCAGGACCGGGACAGGATGGAACACTGAAGCTTTCTTT. It codes for CASRTGTGWNTEAFF. Complete variable domain (other parts from reference TRBV9 and TRBJ1-1): DSGVTQTPKHLITATGQRVTLRCSPRSGDLSVYWYQQSLDQGLQFLIQYYNGEERAKGNILERFSAQQFPDLHSELNLSSLELGDSALYFCASRTGTGWNTEAFFGQGTRLTVV.

At least ten counts were recorded for this clonotype. This CDR3 is CASSRGLATDTQYF. Here the CDR3 DNA reads TGTGCCAGCAGTCGTGGACTAGCAACAGATACGCAGTATTTT. This chain links TRBV9 with TRBJ2-3; 8 bases align to TRBD2. CDR1 is SGDLS, CDR2 YYNGEE, per germline. J lost 3 bases, V lost 5 bases, and 5 bases had no gene match. The CDR3 runs to 14 residues.

This clonotype was seen repeatedly, ten times or more. The chain uses TRBV7-3 and TRBJ1-3, with D possibly being TRBD1 (6 bases). The germline V gene has CDR1 SGHTA and CDR2 FQGTGA. V lost 6 bases to trimming and J lost 4 bases, with 16 bases between them. The CDR3 consists of 15 residues. The CDR3 spells CASSLQGGGGNTIYF. CDR3 nucleotides: TGTGCCAGCAGTCTACAGGGTGGAGGAGGAAACACCATATATTTT.

The chain joins TRBV24-1 to TRBJ2-2; D gene unclear. Trimming cost V 6 bases and J 2 bases, with 3 bases left between them. The CDR3 is 12 residues long. Germline CDR1 KGHDR, CDR2 SFDVKD. This CDR3 reads CATSRNTGELFF. CDR3 coding DNA: TGTGCCACCAGTCGTAACACCGGGGAGCTGTTTTTT.

The J gene is TRBJ2-7, the V gene TRBV30; the D gene is possibly TRBD1 (5 bases). Germline V gene data show CDR1 as GTSNPN and CDR2 as SVGIG (reference sequence). The germline V and J ends were trimmed by 3 bases and 0 bases, with 9 bases remaining between them. CDR3 size: 13 residues. CDR3 sequence reads: CAWRSTVSYEQYF. Here the CDR3 DNA reads TGTGCCTGGAGGTCGACAGTCTCCTACGAGCAGTACTTC.

This chain links TRBV19 with TRBJ2-7; D is ambiguous. Trimming removed 2 bases from V and 5 bases from J, with 13 bases in between. The CDR3 spans 14 residues. CDR1 and CDR2 from the germline V gene are LNHDA and SQIVND (reference sequence). CDR3 residues: CASSIYTPRDEQYF. In DNA form, the CDR3 reads TGTGCCAGTAGTATATACACCCCCCGGGACGAGCAGTACTTC.

The V and J genes are TRBV19 and TRBJ1-1; 7 nucleotides match TRBD1. CDR1 is LNHDA and CDR2 is SQIVND in the germline V gene (reference sequence). The CDR3 runs to 16 residues. V lost 4 bases and J lost 0; bases outside the gene matches: 8. This chain's CDR3 is CASSTLGQVLNTEAFF. As DNA, the CDR3 is TGTGCCAGTAGTACCCTCGGACAGGTCCTGAACACTGAAGCTTTCTTT.

This clonotype occurred a few times. The CDR3 coding sequence is TGCAGTGCTAGAGGTTCAAGCTATGGCTACACCTTC. Its protein product is CSARGSSYGYTF. The rearrangement uses TRBV20-1 and TRBJ1-2; no reliable D call. Germline CDR1 reads DFQATT; CDR2 reads SNEGSKA (reference sequence). V was clipped by 1 base and J by 4 bases, with 7 bases between them. CDR3 length equals 12 residues.